This entry describes one T cell receptor (beta chain). Antigen specificity is unknown. Described time point: week 35, safety follow-up. With topical imiquimod, each dose of the vaccine consisted of 300 ug of mutant IDH1 20-mer peptide. Trimming removed 9 bases from V and 2 bases from J; junction bases left unmatched: 20. Per germline, CDR1 LNHNV and CDR2 YYDKDF (reference sequence). The CDR3 is 18 amino acids. The data were taken from a study of a mutant IDH1 vaccine in newly diagnosed glioma. Study details: Radiotherapy alone preceded vaccination by 4-6 weeks; alternatively, vaccination started with temozolomide cycles. It was radiotherapy, temozolomide, or both that patients received previously, with most receiving both.

This table comes from immunoSEQ multiplex PCR, and its TCRdb copy is limited to in-frame clones, with some not included. The sample shows some 60,000 clones, roughly nine tenths of them seen only once. The gene calls are TRBV15 and TRBJ2-3, with 7 nucleotides matching TRBD1. The sequence was obtained from a man aged 40-49 years with glioma. Sample: PBMCs, taken from a glioma patient whose treatment included an IDH1 peptide vaccine. CDR3 DNA: TGTGCCACGGCGCCAGGGACAGCTCGATTTAGTCCCACAGATACGCAGTATTTT. Residues: CATAPGTARFSPTDTQYF.